These T cell receptor beta chains were read from a single sample in a study of human T cells and chemical hapten exposure. TCRdb fed the RACE reads into MiXCR, producing one record per CDR3 protein. Among around 120,000 distinct CDR3 sequences listed, roughly 14% were seen once. The material was whole blood, obtained in connection with sensitization to the hapten diphenylcyclopropenone (DPC). The receptors come from a woman aged 18-29 years with alopecia areata. Some clones in this sample may be carry-over from other donors' samples. The CDR3 runs from the conserved cysteine through the conserved F or W. A D gene is named only where the DNA matches it firmly. Rows may omit the clone size; those that give it use once, few, many or a size class.

TRBJ1-2,TRBD1,NA,TRBV7-8,CASSLGDRGTSGINYGYTF,TGTGCCAGCAGCTTAGGCGACAGGGGGACGTCGGGCATAAACTATGGCTACACCTTC
TRBJ1-2,TRBD1,few,TRBV20-1,CSAGRDSAYYGYTF,TGCAGTGCTGGCCGGGACAGCGCCTACTATGGCTACACCTTC
TRBJ2-3,NA,NA,TRBV24-1,CATSRDGLDTQYF,TGTGCCACCAGTAGGGACGGATTGGATACGCAGTATTTT
TRBJ2-7,TRBD1,NA,TRBV27,CASSLPGQQSEQYF,TGTGCCAGCAGTTTACCGGGACAGCAGTCCGAGCAGTACTTC
TRBJ2-1,TRBD1,NA,TRBV11-3,CASSLDRGTGSYNEQFF,TGTGCCAGCAGCTTAGATAGGGGGACAGGGTCCTACAATGAGCAGTTCTTC
TRBJ2-2,NA,NA,TRBV20-1,CSAGDPRDGNTGELFF,TGCAGTGCTGGGGACCCCCGGGACGGCAACACCGGGGAGCTGTTTTTT
TRBJ2-3,NA,NA,TRBV7-9,CASSSTDQVAQYF,TGTGCCAGCAGCTCCACGGATCAGGTGGCGCAGTATTTT
TRBJ1-2,NA,NA,TRBV20-1,CSAIHGESYGYTF,TGCAGTGCTATCCACGGGGAATCCTATGGCTACACCTTC
TRBJ1-5,NA,many,TRBV7-2,CASSLGGPQHF,TGTGCCAGCAGCTTAGGAGGGCCCCAGCATTTT
TRBJ2-3,NA,NA,TRBV6-1,CASSENVGGTQYF,TGTGCCAGCAGTGAAAACGTCGGGGGCACGCAGTATTTT
TRBJ2-5,NA,NA,TRBV6-2/TRBV6-3,CASPRVETQYF,TGTGCCAGCCCGAGGGTGGAGACCCAGTACTTC
TRBJ2-1,NA,few,TRBV11-3,CASSFGQRYNEQFF,TGTGCCAGCAGCTTTGGTCAGAGATACAATGAGCAGTTCTTC
TRBJ1-5,NA,NA,TRBV7-9,CASTSGQNQPQHF,TGTGCCAGCACCTCCGGACAGAATCAGCCCCAGCATTTT
TRBJ2-2,NA,few,TRBV11-2,CASSLAATGELFF,TGTGCCAGCAGCTTAGCGGCGACCGGGGAGCTGTTTTTT
TRBJ2-7,TRBD1,few,TRBV27,CASSSHVGTGGEQYF,TGTGCCAGCAGTTCACATGTCGGGACAGGGGGCGAGCAGTACTTC
TRBJ2-1,NA,few,TRBV5-1,CASSLVGGLSYNEQFF,TGCGCCAGCAGCTTGGTGGGGGGTCTTTCCTACAATGAGCAGTTCTTC
TRBJ2-6,TRBD1,few,TRBV29-1,CSVSDRGPGANVLTF,TGCAGCGTCAGTGACAGGGGTCCCGGGGCCAACGTCCTGACTTTC
TRBJ2-1,NA,NA,TRBV6-2/TRBV6-3,CASSPRYGIYNEQFF,TGTGCCAGCAGCCCCCGGTATGGTATTTACAATGAGCAGTTCTTC
TRBJ2-2,NA,NA,TRBV7-3,CASSLRSGNTGELFF,TGTGCCAGCAGCTTAAGATCGGGTAACACCGGGGAGCTGTTTTTT
TRBJ2-1,TRBD2,few,TRBV9,CASSPRTSGGAANEQFF,TGTGCCAGCAGCCCCCGGACTAGCGGGGGGGCAGCTAATGAGCAGTTCTTC
TRBJ2-5,NA,many,TRBV10-1,CASSLGGPDGETQYF,TGCGCCAGCAGCCTAGGGGGGCCCGACGGAGAGACCCAGTACTTC
TRBJ2-1,NA,NA,TRBV4-1,CASRDRYNEQFF,TGCGCCAGCAGAGACCGCTACAATGAGCAGTTCTTC
TRBJ1-2,TRBD1,many,TRBV6-5,CASRAGQGFVYGYTF,TGTGCCAGCAGGGCGGGACAGGGGTTTGTCTATGGCTACACCTTC
TRBJ1-4,NA,few,TRBV6-1,CASSEGLENEKLFF,TGTGCCAGCAGTGAAGGATTGGAGAATGAAAAACTGTTTTTT
TRBJ2-3,NA,few,TRBV6-5,CASSYGTQGHTQYF,TGTGCCAGCAGTTACGGGACCCAAGGTCATACGCAGTATTTT
TRBJ2-1,NA,NA,TRBV27,CASGQLPPHEQFF,TGTGCCAGTGGACAGCTCCCCCCCCATGAGCAGTTCTTC
TRBJ1-6,NA,many,TRBV3-1,CASSQSGIGHNSPLHF,TGTGCCAGCAGCCAATCCGGGATAGGCCATAATTCACCCCTCCACTTT
TRBJ1-1,TRBD1,many,TRBV7-2,CASSPTGGTEAFF,TGTGCCAGCAGCCCTACAGGGGGCACTGAAGCTTTCTTT
TRBJ1-6,TRBD1,few,TRBV5-5,CASSAVTGNNSPLHF,TGTGCCAGCAGCGCAGTGACAGGGAATAATTCACCCCTCCACTTT
TRBJ1-2,NA,few,TRBV6-2/TRBV6-3,CASVPTGLYGYTF,TGTGCCAGCGTACCGACAGGCCTCTATGGCTACACCTTC
TRBJ2-7,TRBD1,NA,TRBV30,CASHRDSSSYEQYF,TGTGCGAGCCACCGGGACAGTAGCTCCTACGAGCAGTACTTC
TRBJ2-3,TRBD1,NA,TRBV11-2,CASSYQTGVGDTQYF,TGTGCCAGCAGCTACCAGACAGGGGTAGGAGATACGCAGTATTTT
TRBJ1-4,TRBD1,few,TRBV7-9,CASSLMGQTTNEKLFF,TGTGCCAGCAGCTTAATGGGACAGACAACTAATGAAAAACTGTTTTTT
TRBJ2-7,TRBD1,NA,TRBV6-5,CASSIPGQEVSYEQYF,TGTGCCAGCTCCATACCGGGACAGGAGGTGAGCTACGAGCAGTACTTC
TRBJ2-7,NA,few,TRBV7-2,CASSLSSSGRSYEQYF,TGTGCCAGCAGCTTAAGCAGTTCGGGCAGGTCCTACGAGCAGTACTTC
TRBJ2-7,TRBD2,few,TRBV7-2,CASSTSGTRESEQYF,TGTGCCAGCAGCACGTCCGGGACTAGAGAGAGCGAGCAGTACTTC
TRBJ1-2,TRBD1,few,TRBV10-3,CAISVRQGDYGYTF,TGTGCCATCAGTGTGCGGCAGGGGGACTATGGCTACACCTTC
TRBJ2-5,NA,NA,TRBV4-1,CASSQEGRYQETQYF,TGCGCCAGCAGCCAAGAGGGACGGTACCAAGAGACCCAGTACTTC
TRBJ2-1,NA,NA,TRBV7-8,CASSYRGHAEGNEQFF,TGTGCCAGCAGCTACCGGGGGCACGCAGAAGGCAATGAGCAGTTCTTC
TRBJ1-2,NA,few,TRBV28,CASSLQWVNYGYTF,TGTGCCAGCAGTCTCCAATGGGTCAACTATGGCTACACCTTC
TRBJ2-1,TRBD2,few,TRBV14,CASSPGLAGTQYNEQFF,TGTGCCAGCAGCCCCGGACTAGCGGGGACACAATACAATGAGCAGTTCTTC
TRBJ2-5,TRBD1,many,TRBV6-5,CASMGGQGKETQYF,TGTGCCAGCATGGGGGGACAGGGGAAGGAGACCCAGTACTTC
TRBJ2-7,NA,few,TRBV11-2,CASSLALGTAYEQYF,TGTGCCAGCAGCTTAGCCCTAGGGACGGCCTACGAGCAGTACTTC
TRBJ1-1,TRBD1,few,TRBV3-1,CASSHLQGTGVLKPNTEAFF,TGTGCCAGCAGCCATTTGCAAGGGACAGGGGTCCTCAAACCGAACACTGAAGCTTTCTTT
TRBJ2-3,TRBD2,NA,TRBV10-3,CAISRLAGVGTDTQYF,TGTGCCATCAGCAGACTAGCGGGGGTGGGCACAGATACGCAGTATTTT
TRBJ1-1,NA,NA,TRBV18,CASSPTANTEAFF,TGTGCCAGCTCACCAACGGCAAACACTGAAGCTTTCTTT
TRBJ2-1,NA,NA,TRBV20-1,CSASQGGGLYNEQFF,TGCAGTGCTTCTCAAGGGGGGGGTCTTTACAATGAGCAGTTCTTC
TRBJ2-1,TRBD2,NA,TRBV11-2,CASSFSLAGTEQFF,TGTGCCAGCAGCTTTTCCCTAGCGGGGACTGAGCAGTTCTTC
TRBJ1-2,NA,few,TRBV6-6,CASSSPRDRNYGYTF,TGTGCCAGCAGTTCCCCCCGGGACCGTAACTATGGCTACACCTTC
TRBJ2-1,NA,few,TRBV11-2,CASSLGTVNEQFF,TGTGCCAGCAGCTTAGGAACAGTGAATGAGCAGTTCTTC
TRBJ2-1,TRBD1,few,TRBV12-3/TRBV12-4,CASSPDRVGGNEQFF,TGTGCCAGCAGTCCGGACAGGGTGGGCGGCAATGAGCAGTTCTTC